This TCR beta chain appears in the sequencing data of a study of blood T cell repertoires in COVID-19. Study context: PBMCs, B-cell-depleted T cells, or T cells were the source of the cDNA or gDNA that made up the material.

How the authors handled the data: Reference gene primer amplification yielded estimated nucleated cell counts. Clones were sequenced by immunoSEQ multiplex PCR, and TCRdb holds only the in-frame ones, with some missing. D and trimming were read from the DNA, whereas the V and J calls and clone size are those reported in that table. The data show about 120,000 clones, 80% seen once. Unmatched junction bases numbered 7, after V lost 3 bases and J lost 4 bases. The CDR3 sequence is 16 residues long. Per the germline V gene, CDR1 is KGHSH and CDR2 is LQKENI. Sequenced: peripheral blood. The J gene is TRBJ1-3, the V gene TRBV18, with 9 bases that match TRBD1. The TCR was taken from a man in his sixties with active or convalescent COVID-19. The CDR3 here is CASSPRDRARGNTIYF. In DNA form, the CDR3 reads TGTGCCAGCTCACCGCGGGACAGGGCGAGGGGAAACACCATATATTTT.